These 15 T cell receptor beta chains were all obtained from the same sample, sequenced in a study of T cell repertoires in cytomegalovirus infection. Using its own MiXCR run on the reads, TCRdb lists one record per CDR3 protein. Here the sample spans some 320,000 distinct CDR3 sequences, under 35% being singletons. These TCRs' antigens remain unknown. The source was cultured PBMCs, collected from culture after CMV antigen stimulation. Receptors were obtained from a human donor in good health (CMV status not recorded). Some clones in this sample may be carry-over from other donors' samples.

The gene calls are TRBV20-1 and TRBJ1-3, with D uncertain. Germline loops: CDR1 DFQATT, CDR2 SNEGSKA (reference sequence). The CDR3 extends over 15 amino acids. Trimming removed 3 bases at V and 0 bases at J, with 12 bases between. The CDR3 DNA reads as TGCAGTGCTAGTGCGGACGGCGCCTCTGGAAACACCATATATTTT. Amino acids: CSASADGASGNTIYF.

This clonotype has more than one count but fewer than ten. The V gene is TRBV29-1, the J gene TRBJ1-2, with no clear D. Germline lookup yields CDR1 SQVTM and CDR2 ANQGSEA. V lost 6 bases, J lost 7 bases, and 9 bases lay in between. This CDR3 spans 10 amino acids. CDR3 DNA sequence: TGCAGCGTCGAGGAAAGTGGCTACACCTTC. This translates into CSVEESGYTF.

The chain joins TRBV7-6 to TRBJ2-7, with D maybe TRBD1 (5 bases). V was trimmed by 5 bases and J by 6 bases, leaving 23 bases between them. This CDR3 is 16 amino acids long. CDR1 is SGHVS, CDR2 FNYEAQ, per germline. CDR3 in amino acids: CASSILPTPVGAEQYF. CDR3 in DNA: TGTGCCAGCAGCATCCTTCCGACTCCCGTAGGGGCCGAGCAGTACTTC.

The chain has TRBV7-3 and TRBJ2-3; D uncertain. V was cut by 0 bases and J by 4 bases, with 11 bases left in between. The germline V gene has CDR1 SGHTA and CDR2 FQGTGA. This CDR3 spans 15 amino acids. The CDR3 DNA follows: TGTGCCAGCAGCTTAACCCTCCGTTCCCCAGATACGCAGTATTTT. Amino acid sequence: CASSLTLRSPDTQYF.

The CDR3 sequence: CASRDWTGEGKNIQYF. The CDR3 DNA reads TGTGCCAGCAGAGATTGGACAGGGGAGGGCAAAAACATTCAGTACTTC. The chain is built from TRBV11-2 and TRBJ2-4, with TRBD1 matching over 9 bases. V lost 6 bases and J lost 3; bases outside the gene matches: 9. Germline loops: CDR1 SGHAT, CDR2 FQNNGV. The CDR3 extends over 16 amino acids. Filled out from reference TRBV11-2 and TRBJ2-4, the complete variable domain reads EAGVAQSPRYKIIEKRQSVAFWCNPISGHATLYWYQQILGQGPKLLIQFQNNGVVDDSQLPKDRFSAERLKGVDSTLKIQPAKLEDSAVYLCASRDWTGEGKNIQYFGAGTRLSVL.

J is TRBJ1-1 and V is TRBV27; D not certain. Germline-derived CDR1 and CDR2 are MNHEY and SMNVEV (reference sequence). The CDR3 is 13 residues long. V gave up 8 bases and J gave up 1 base, with 11 bases separating them. For the CDR3, the DNA is TGTGCCAGCGGTGGGAACCCGAACACTGAAGCTTTCTTT. It is translated as CASGGNPNTEAFF.

This clonotype was recorded many times. The gene calls are TRBV7-2 and TRBJ1-2; D uncertain. Trimming took off 1 base at V and 5 bases at J, with 8 bases between the two ends. The CDR3 is 13 amino acids. CDR1 SGHTA and CDR2 FQGNSA come from the germline V gene. DNA of the CDR3: TGTGCCAGCAGCTTAGGATCAAGATATGGCTACACCTTC. Translating gives CASSLGSRYGYTF.

The sample holds a few counts of this clonotype. The chain has TRBV30 and TRBJ1-6; D is ambiguous. V gave up 2 bases and J gave up 9 bases, with 14 bases separating them. Per the germline V gene, CDR1 is GTSNPN and CDR2 is SVGIG (reference sequence). CDR3 size: 14 residues. CDR3 DNA sequence: TGTGCCTGGAGTCCCCCGGATGGGCTTTCACCCCTCCACTTT. Encoded protein: CAWSPPDGLSPLHF.

This clonotype showed up just a few times. This chain uses TRBV4-1 with TRBJ1-1; no reliable D call. The germline V and J ends were trimmed by 3 bases and 1 base, with 9 bases remaining between them. The CDR3 loop spans 14 amino acids. Germline assignment: CDR1 MGHRA and CDR2 YSYEKL. CDR3 region: CASSHTMGNTEAFF. The CDR3 region has the DNA TGCGCCAGCAGCCATACGATGGGGAACACTGAAGCTTTCTTT.

This clonotype showed up just a few times. V gene TRBV6-6 combines with J gene TRBJ1-5; tentatively, D is TRBD1 (6 bases). The germline CDR1 and CDR2 sequences are MNHNY and SVGAGI (reference sequence). The CDR3 runs 17 residues. Trimming shortened V by 2 bases and J by 3 bases, and 17 bases separated the two germline ends. DNA of the CDR3: TGTGCCAGCAGTTACCCCTTCAGACAGGCAACCAATCAGCCCCAGCATTTT. Residues: CASSYPFRQATNQPQHF.

This clonotype has more than one count but fewer than ten. The chain is built from TRBV10-2 and TRBJ2-6, with D possibly being TRBD1 (6 bases). V was shortened by 3 bases and J by 0 bases, with 15 bases between the two germline ends. CDR3 size: 18 residues. Germline CDR1 is WSHSY and CDR2 is SAAADI. The CDR3: CASSEGGGGFSGANVLTF. Written as DNA, the CDR3 is TGCGCCAGCAGTGAAGGGGGTGGGGGATTCTCTGGGGCCAACGTCCTGACTTTC.

There are a few counts of this clonotype. This chain joins TRBV12-5 and TRBJ1-1; 8 nucleotides align to TRBD1. Germline lookup yields CDR1 LGHNT and CDR2 FRNRAP. The CDR3 consists of 16 residues. J lost 4 bases, V lost 2 bases, and 9 bases had no gene match. CDR3 sequence: CASGLTVSTGATEAFF. CDR3 DNA sequence: TGTGCTAGTGGTTTGACGGTGTCGACAGGGGCCACTGAAGCTTTCTTT.

The chain couples TRBV12-3 or TRBV12-4 to TRBJ1-5; 8 bases map to TRBD1. The V and J ends lost 5 bases and 5 bases, in that order; junction bases with no gene match: 8. The CDR3 is made up of 15 amino acids. CDR3 residues: CASSVTGGADQPQHF. For the CDR3, the DNA is TGTGCCAGCAGTGTTACAGGGGGAGCGGATCAGCCCCAGCATTTT.

The chain joins TRBV6-1 to TRBJ2-7, with 9 positions matching TRBD1. The junction had 3 bases not matched to a gene; V was cut back by 2 bases and J by 4 bases. Germline CDR1 reads MNHNS; CDR2 reads SASEGT. The CDR3 covers 14 residues. The CDR3 is CASSEMDRGYEQYF. DNA of the CDR3: TGTGCCAGCAGTGAAATGGACAGGGGTTACGAGCAGTACTTC.

This rearrangement joins TRBV12-3 or TRBV12-4 to TRBJ1-6; D remains ambiguous. V lost 2 bases and J lost 9, with 5 bases in between. The CDR3 totals 12 residues. CDR3 sequence (DNA): TGTGCCAGCAGTTTACCTAGTTCACCCCTCCACTTT. It codes for CASSLPSSPLHF.